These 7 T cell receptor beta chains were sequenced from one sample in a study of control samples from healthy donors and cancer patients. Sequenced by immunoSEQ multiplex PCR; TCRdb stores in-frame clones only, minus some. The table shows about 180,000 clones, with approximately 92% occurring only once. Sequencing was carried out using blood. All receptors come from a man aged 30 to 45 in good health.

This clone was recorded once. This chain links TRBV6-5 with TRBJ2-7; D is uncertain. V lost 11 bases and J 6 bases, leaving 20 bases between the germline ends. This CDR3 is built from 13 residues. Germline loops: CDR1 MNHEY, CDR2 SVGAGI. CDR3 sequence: CAAPRDRAFEQYF. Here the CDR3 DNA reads TGTGCCGCCCCCAGAGATCGGGCGTTCGAGCAGTACTTC.

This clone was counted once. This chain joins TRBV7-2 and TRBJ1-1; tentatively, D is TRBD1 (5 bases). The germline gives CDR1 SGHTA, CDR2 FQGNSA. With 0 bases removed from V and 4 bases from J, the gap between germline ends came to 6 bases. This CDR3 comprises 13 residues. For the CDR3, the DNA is TGTGCCAGCAGCTTAGCAGGGGCCACTGAAGCTTTCTTT. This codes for CASSLAGATEAFF.

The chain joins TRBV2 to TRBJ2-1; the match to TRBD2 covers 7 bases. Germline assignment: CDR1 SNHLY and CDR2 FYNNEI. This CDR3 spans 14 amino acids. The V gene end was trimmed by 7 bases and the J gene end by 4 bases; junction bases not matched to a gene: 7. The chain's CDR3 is CASILAERYNEQFF. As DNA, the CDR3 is TGTGCCAGCATTCTAGCGGAGAGATACAATGAGCAGTTCTTC.

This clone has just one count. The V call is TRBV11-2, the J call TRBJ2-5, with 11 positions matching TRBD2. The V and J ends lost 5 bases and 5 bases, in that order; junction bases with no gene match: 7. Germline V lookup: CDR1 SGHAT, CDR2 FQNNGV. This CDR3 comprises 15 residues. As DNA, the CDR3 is TGTGCCAGCAGCGTTGGGACTAGCGGTGGGGAGACCCAGTACTTC. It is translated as CASSVGTSGGETQYF.

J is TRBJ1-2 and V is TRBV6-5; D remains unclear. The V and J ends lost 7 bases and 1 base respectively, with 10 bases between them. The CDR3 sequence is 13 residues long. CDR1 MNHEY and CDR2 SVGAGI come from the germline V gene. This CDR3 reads CASMEGLNYGYTF. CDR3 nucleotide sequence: TGTGCCAGCATGGAAGGCCTTAACTATGGCTACACCTTC.

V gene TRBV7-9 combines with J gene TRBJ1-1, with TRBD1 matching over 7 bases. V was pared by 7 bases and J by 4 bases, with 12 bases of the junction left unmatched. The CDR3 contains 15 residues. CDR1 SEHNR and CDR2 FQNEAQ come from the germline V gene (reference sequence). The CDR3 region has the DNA TGTGCCAGCAACCCCGGGGAGGGGGCGATCACTGAAGCTTTCTTT. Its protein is CASNPGEGAITEAFF.

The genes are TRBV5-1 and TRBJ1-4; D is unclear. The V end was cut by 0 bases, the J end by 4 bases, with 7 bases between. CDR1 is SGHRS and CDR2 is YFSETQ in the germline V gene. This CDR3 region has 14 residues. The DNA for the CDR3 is TGCGCCAGCAGCTTGGGTGGAGGTAATGAAAAACTGTTTTTT. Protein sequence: CASSLGGGNEKLFF.